A single sample gave rise to the 9 T cell receptor beta chains below, sequenced in a study of CD8 T cells in Susac syndrome. With random hexamers, roughly 0.45 to 1 ug RNA was reverse transcribed. TCRdb re-called the immunoSEQ multiplex PCR reads with MiXCR, one entry per CDR3 protein. Of around 300,000 distinct CDR3 sequences detected, approximately 85% appear once; the ten largest clones hold around 0.2%. The specimen sequenced was CD8+ T cells from PBMCs. Receptors were obtained from a human donor with multiple sclerosis.

V gene TRBV27 combines with J gene TRBJ2-7; 9 bases match TRBD1. Germline V gene data show CDR1 as MNHEY and CDR2 as SMNVEV (reference sequence). The junction had 6 bases not matched to a gene; V was cut back by 1 base and J by 5 bases. The CDR3 length is 15 residues. The DNA of the CDR3 is TGTGCCAGCAGTTTATACGGGACAGGGAACCACGAGCAGTACTTC. Its protein product is CASSLYGTGNHEQYF.

The gene calls are TRBV30 and TRBJ2-5; TRBD2 matches 10 bases. This CDR3 has 17 amino acids. CDR1 GTSNPN and CDR2 SVGIG come from the germline V gene (reference sequence). J was trimmed by 2 bases and V by 4 bases; bases with no gene match: 13. CDR3 loop: CAWKRLAGGPGQETQYF. CDR3 nucleotides: TGTGCCTGGAAGAGGTTAGCGGGAGGCCCTGGACAAGAGACCCAGTACTTC.

The CDR3 sequence: CASTGTGAHPYNEQFF. The CDR3 coding sequence is TGTGCCAGCACAGGTACAGGGGCCCACCCCTACAATGAGCAGTTCTTC. V usage is TRBV13 and J usage is TRBJ2-1; 7 bases are a match to TRBD1. Per germline, CDR1 PRHDT and CDR2 FYEKMQ (reference sequence). V dropped 7 bases and J dropped 2; count of bases not matched to a gene: 11. The CDR3 has 16 residues.

In this sample, this clonotype turned up a few times. The chain recombines TRBV28 with TRBJ2-1, with a possible D match to TRBD2 (5 bases). The V end lost 2 bases, the J end lost 0 bases, and 11 bases lay between the germline ends. The germline V gene encodes CDR1 MDHEN and CDR2 SYDVKM. This CDR3 region has 16 residues. CDR3 protein: CASSLEGLSSYNEQFF. The CDR3 nucleotides read TGTGCCAGCAGTTTAGAGGGTTTAAGCTCCTACAATGAGCAGTTCTTC.

V usage is TRBV28 and J usage is TRBJ1-1; 7 bases align to TRBD1. CDR1 and CDR2 (germline): MDHEN, SYDVKM. The CDR3 totals 13 residues. V dropped 6 bases and J dropped 5; count of bases not matched to a gene: 6. The CDR3 loop reads CASRDRARTEAFF. The CDR3 DNA follows: TGTGCCAGCAGAGACAGGGCGAGAACTGAAGCTTTCTTT.

The chain couples TRBV30 to TRBJ2-1; D is ambiguous. CDR1 is GTSNPN and CDR2 is SVGIG in the germline V gene (reference sequence). This CDR3 is built from 14 residues. V lost 8 bases and J lost 5, with 19 bases in between. CDR3 sequence: CAGILGRFDNEQFF. The CDR3 region has the DNA TGTGCCGGGATATTAGGTAGATTTGACAATGAGCAGTTCTTC.

The chain is built from TRBV7-9 and TRBJ1-6; D not resolved. V lost 2 bases and J lost 3, with 11 bases in between. The CDR3 is made up of 16 amino acids. CDR1 is SEHNR, CDR2 FQNEAQ, per germline (reference sequence). The CDR3 spells CASSLNVAGYNSPLHF. The CDR3 DNA follows: TGTGCCAGCAGCTTAAATGTTGCAGGCTATAATTCACCCCTCCACTTT. The full variable domain, in which reference TRBV7-9 and TRBJ1-6 provide the parts outside the CDR3, is DTGVSQNPRHKITKRGQNVTFRCDPISEHNRLYWYRQTLGQGPEFLTYFQNEAQLEKSRLLSDRFSAERPKGSFSTLEIQRTEQGDSAMYLCASSLNVAGYNSPLHFGNGTRLTVT.

V gene TRBV12-3 or TRBV12-4 combines with J gene TRBJ2-1; weak D call: TRBD2 (6 bases). Deletions cut 5 bases from V and 5 bases from J, with 13 bases between. The CDR3 has 14 residues. CDR3 loop: CASSGRDFHNEQFF. CDR3 in DNA: TGTGCCAGCAGTGGGCGGGACTTCCACAATGAGCAGTTCTTC.

The V gene is TRBV28, the J gene TRBJ2-7; D remains ambiguous. The CDR3 spans 11 residues. CDR1 and CDR2 from the germline V gene are MDHEN and SYDVKM. V dropped 6 bases and J dropped 2 bases, with 5 bases sitting between them. In nucleotides, the CDR3 is TGTGCCAGCAGCCGCGCCTACGAGCAGTACTTC. Amino acid sequence: CASSRAYEQYF. Full variable domain (remainder filled in from reference TRBV28 and TRBJ2-7): DVKVTQSSRYLVKRTGEKVFLECVQDMDHENMFWYRQDPGLGLRLIYFSYDVKMKEKGDIPEGYSVSREKKERFSLILESASTNQTSMYLCASSRAYEQYFGPGTRLTVT.